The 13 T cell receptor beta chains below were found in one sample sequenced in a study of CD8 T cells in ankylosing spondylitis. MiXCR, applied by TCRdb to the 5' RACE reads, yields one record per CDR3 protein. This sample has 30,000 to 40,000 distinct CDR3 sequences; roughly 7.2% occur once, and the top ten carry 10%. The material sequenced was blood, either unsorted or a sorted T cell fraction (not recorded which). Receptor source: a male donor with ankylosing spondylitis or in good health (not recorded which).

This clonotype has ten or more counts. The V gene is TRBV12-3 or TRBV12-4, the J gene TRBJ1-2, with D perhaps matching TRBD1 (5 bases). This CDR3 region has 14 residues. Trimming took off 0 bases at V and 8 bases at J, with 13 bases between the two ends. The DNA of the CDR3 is TGTGCCAGCAGTTTAGCGTTCAGGGAGGGAGGCTACACCTTC. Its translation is CASSLAFREGGYTF.

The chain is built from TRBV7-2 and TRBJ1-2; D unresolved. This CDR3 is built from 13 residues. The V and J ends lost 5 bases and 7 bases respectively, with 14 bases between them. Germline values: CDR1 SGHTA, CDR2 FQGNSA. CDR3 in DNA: TGTGCCAGCAGCCCTAGCGGGGAAACTGGCTACACCTTC. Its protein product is CASSPSGETGYTF.

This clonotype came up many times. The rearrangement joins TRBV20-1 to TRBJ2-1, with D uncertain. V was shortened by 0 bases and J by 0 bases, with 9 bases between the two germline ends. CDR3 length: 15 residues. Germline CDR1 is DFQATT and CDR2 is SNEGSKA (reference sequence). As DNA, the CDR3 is TGCAGTGCTAGAGACACGCGGAGCTCCTACAATGAGCAGTTCTTC. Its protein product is CSARDTRSSYNEQFF.

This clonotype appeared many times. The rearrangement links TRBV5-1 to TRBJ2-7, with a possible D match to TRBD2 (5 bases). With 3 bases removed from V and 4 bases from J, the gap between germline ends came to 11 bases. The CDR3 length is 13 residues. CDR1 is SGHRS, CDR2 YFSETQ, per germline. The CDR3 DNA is TGCGCCAGCAGCTCGGACTCAGCGTACGAGCAGTACTTC. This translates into CASSSDSAYEQYF. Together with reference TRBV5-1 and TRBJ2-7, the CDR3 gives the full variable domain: KAGVTQTPRYLIKTRGQQVTLSCSPISGHRSVSWYQQTPGQGLQFLFEYFSETQRNKGNFPGRFSGRQFSNSRSEMNVSTLELGDSALYLCASSSDSAYEQYFGPGTRLTVT.

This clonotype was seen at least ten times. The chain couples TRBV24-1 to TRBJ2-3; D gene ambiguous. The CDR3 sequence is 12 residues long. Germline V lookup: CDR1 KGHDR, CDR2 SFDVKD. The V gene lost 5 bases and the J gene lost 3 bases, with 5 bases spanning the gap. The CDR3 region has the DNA TGTGCCACCAGTGGAAGGACAGATACGCAGTATTTT. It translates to CATSGRTDTQYF.

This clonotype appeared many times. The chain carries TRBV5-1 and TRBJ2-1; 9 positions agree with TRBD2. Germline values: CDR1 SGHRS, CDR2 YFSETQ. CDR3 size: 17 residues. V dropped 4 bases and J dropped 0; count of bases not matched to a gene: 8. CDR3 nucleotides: TGCGCCAGCAGCAGGAGGCCTAGCGGGGACTCCTACAATGAGCAGTTCTTC. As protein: CASSRRPSGDSYNEQFF.

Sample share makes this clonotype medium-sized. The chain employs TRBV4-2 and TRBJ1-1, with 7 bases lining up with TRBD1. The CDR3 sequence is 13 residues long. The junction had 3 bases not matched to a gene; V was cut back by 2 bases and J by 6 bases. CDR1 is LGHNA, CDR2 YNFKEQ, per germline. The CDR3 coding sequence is TGTGCCAGCAGCCAAATAGGGGGCCCTGAAGCTTTCTTT. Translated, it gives CASSQIGGPEAFF.

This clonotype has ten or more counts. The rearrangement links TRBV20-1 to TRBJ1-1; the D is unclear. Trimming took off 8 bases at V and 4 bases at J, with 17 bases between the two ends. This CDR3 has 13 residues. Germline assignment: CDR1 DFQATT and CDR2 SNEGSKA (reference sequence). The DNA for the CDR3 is TGCAGTTCCCTCCCCCCAGGCATCACTGAAGCTTTCTTT. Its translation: CSSLPPGITEAFF.

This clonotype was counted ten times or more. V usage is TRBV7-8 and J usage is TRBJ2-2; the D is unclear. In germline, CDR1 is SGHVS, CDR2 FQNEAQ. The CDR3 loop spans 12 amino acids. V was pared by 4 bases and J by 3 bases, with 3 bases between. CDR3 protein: CASSSYTGELFF. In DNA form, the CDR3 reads TGTGCCAGCAGCTCGTACACCGGGGAGCTGTTTTTT.

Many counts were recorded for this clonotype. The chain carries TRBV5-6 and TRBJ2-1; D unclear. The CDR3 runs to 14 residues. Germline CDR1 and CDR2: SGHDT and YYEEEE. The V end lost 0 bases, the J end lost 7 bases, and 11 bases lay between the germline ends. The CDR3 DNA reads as TGTGCCAGCAGCTTGGAATTCTTCGAGAATGAGCAGTTCTTC. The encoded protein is CASSLEFFENEQFF.

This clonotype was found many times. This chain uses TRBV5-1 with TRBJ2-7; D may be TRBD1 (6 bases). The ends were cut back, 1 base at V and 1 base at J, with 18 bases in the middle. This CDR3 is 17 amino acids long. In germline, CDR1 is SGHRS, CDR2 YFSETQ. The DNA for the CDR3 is TGCGCCAGCAGCTTGACGGGCGACAGGAGTCTGTCCTACGAGCAGTACTTC. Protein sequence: CASSLTGDRSLSYEQYF.

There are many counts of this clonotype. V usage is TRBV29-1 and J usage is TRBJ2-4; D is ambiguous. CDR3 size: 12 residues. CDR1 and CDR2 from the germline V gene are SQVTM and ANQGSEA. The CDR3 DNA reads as TGCAGGGCCCTAGTCTTTAAAAACATTCAGTACTTC. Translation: CRALVFKNIQYF.

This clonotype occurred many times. The CDR3 DNA follows: TGTGCCAGCAGCAAAGTCCCGACAGGGCAATCCTGCCACGAGCAGTACTTC. Translating gives CASSKVPTGQSCHEQYF. This chain links TRBV21-1 with TRBJ2-7; the table's D call, TRBD1, has no DNA check behind it. TRBV21-1 is an annotated pseudogene. The CDR3 spans 17 residues.